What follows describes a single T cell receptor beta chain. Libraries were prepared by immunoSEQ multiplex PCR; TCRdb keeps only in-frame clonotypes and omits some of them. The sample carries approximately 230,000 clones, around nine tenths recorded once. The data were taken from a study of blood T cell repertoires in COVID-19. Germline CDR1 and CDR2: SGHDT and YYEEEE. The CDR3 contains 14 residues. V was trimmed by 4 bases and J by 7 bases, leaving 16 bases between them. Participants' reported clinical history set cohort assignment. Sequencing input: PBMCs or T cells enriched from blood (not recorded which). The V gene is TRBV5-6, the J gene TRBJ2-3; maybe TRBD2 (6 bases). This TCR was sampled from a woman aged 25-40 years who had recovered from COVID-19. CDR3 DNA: TGTGCCAGCAGCCCGGGAGACGGGAGAAATACGCAGTATTTT. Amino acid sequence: CASSPGDGRNTQYF.